This TCR beta chain was captured by sequencing in a study of T cell repertoires in cytomegalovirus infection. At the level of the study: An indication of both CMV infection and matching HLA type came from public TCR beta signatures.

Trimming left V 5 bases short and J 8 bases short, with 13 bases between. Germline V gene sequence: CDR1 SEHNR, CDR2 FQNEAQ (reference sequence). This CDR3 has 13 residues. This clonotype has at least ten counts. Each CDR3 protein is one row after TCRdb ran MiXCR on the reads. Of about 260,000 distinct CDR3 sequences listed, roughly 13% are singletons. The source material was PBMCs. This TCR was recovered from a human donor in good health (CMV status not recorded). Some clones in this sample may be carry-over from other donors' samples. This chain connects TRBV7-9 to TRBJ2-1, with TRBD1 as a possible D gene (5 bases). The CDR3 spells CASSPRVDYEQFF. In DNA, the CDR3 is TGTGCCAGCAGCCCCAGGGTGGATTATGAGCAGTTCTTC.